One and the same sample provided the 27 T cell receptor beta chains below, sequenced in a study of molecular identifiers for immune sequencing clone quantification. Using its own MiXCR run on the PCR reads, TCRdb lists one record per CDR3 protein. This table has 85,000 to 100,000 distinct CDR3 sequences, about 24% appearing once. The sequenced sample consisted of naive CD8+ T cells from blood, with Jurkat cell RNA spiked in. Subset given: FACS-sorted CD8+CD4-CCR7+CD45RA+ naive T cells. These receptors came from a human donor in good health. Some libraries in this study had Jurkat cell RNA spiked in.

The sample holds many counts of this clonotype. V is TRBV19 and J is TRBJ2-3; the D gene could be TRBD1 or TRBD2 (5 bases each). This CDR3 region has 13 residues. Looked up from germline, CDR1 is LNHDA and CDR2 is SQIVND (reference sequence). Trimming removed 8 bases at V and 4 bases at J, with 13 bases between. The CDR3 spells CASGTEISDTQYF. The CDR3 coding sequence is TGTGCCAGTGGGACCGAGATTTCAGATACGCAGTATTTT. The complete variable domain, with remaining parts taken from reference TRBV19 and TRBJ2-3, reads DGGITQSPKYLFRKEGQNVTLSCEQNLNHDAMYWYRQDPGQGLRLIYYSQIVNDFQKGDIAEGYSVSREKKESFPLTVTSAQKNPTAFYLCASGTEISDTQYFGPGTRLTVL.

As to this clonotype: A read error may be the cause here, since a much bigger clone is one base away. The rearrangement joins TRBV3-1 to TRBJ1-1; D remains unclear. CDR1 is LGHDT and CDR2 is YNNKEL in the germline V gene (reference sequence). This CDR3 comprises 13 residues. CDR3 DNA: TGTGCCGGCAGCGATGATCGTTGGACTGAAGCTTTCTTT. Protein sequence: CAGSDDRWTEAFF.

This clonotype came up a few times. The junction departs from germline at one end; a sequencing error may be responsible. The chain recombines TRBV6-5 with TRBJ1-5; D ambiguous. The germline V gene encodes CDR1 MNHEY and CDR2 SVGAGI. The CDR3 has 13 amino acids. The CDR3 here is CAGSYSSGQPQHF. The DNA of the CDR3 is TGTGCCGGCAGTTACTCGAGCGGGCAGCCCCAGCATTTT.

This clonotype was seen many times. The CDR3 reads CASSLDRGYVRETQYF. The CDR3 nucleotides are TGCGCCAGCAGCTTGGACAGGGGATATGTCCGCGAGACCCAGTACTTC. The chain has TRBV5-1 and TRBJ2-5, with 7 nucleotides matching TRBD1. CDR3 length: 16 residues. Germline V gene lookup returns CDR1 SGHRS and CDR2 YFSETQ. The V segment lost 0 bases and the J segment 5 bases; nucleotides outside the gene matches: 10.

This clonotype was counted many times. The J gene is TRBJ2-7, the V gene TRBV5-1; D unresolved. Germline CDR1 is SGHRS and CDR2 is YFSETQ. There are 16 residues in the CDR3. The germline V and J ends were trimmed by 1 base and 4 bases, with 18 bases remaining between them. The CDR3 loop is CASSLTTGVRVYEQYF. Written as DNA, the CDR3 is TGCGCCAGCAGCTTGACTACCGGCGTTAGGGTATACGAGCAGTACTTC.

J is TRBJ1-5 and V is TRBV19; D unclear. The CDR3 loop spans 12 amino acids. Trimming shortened V by 5 bases and J by 4 bases, and 6 bases separated the two germline ends. The germline V gene encodes CDR1 LNHDA and CDR2 SQIVND (reference sequence). The CDR3 spells CASSLPNQPQHF. CDR3 nucleotides: TGTGCCAGTAGTCTCCCTAATCAGCCCCAGCATTTT.

This clonotype was detected many times. The chain is built from TRBV4-1 and TRBJ1-6; D remains ambiguous. In germline, CDR1 is MGHRA, CDR2 YSYEKL. V lost 4 bases and J 0 bases, leaving 13 bases between the germline ends. This CDR3 region has 17 residues. The CDR3 nucleotides read TGCGCCAGCAGCCCTAAACCAGAGAGCTCCTATAATTCACCCCTCCACTTT. As protein: CASSPKPESSYNSPLHF.

This clonotype was picked up a small number of times. This chain uses TRBV6-5 with TRBJ2-7; perhaps TRBD1 as D (5 bases). The CDR3 consists of 15 residues. Germline-derived CDR1 and CDR2 are MNHEY and SVGAGI. V lost 4 bases and J 1 base, leaving 14 bases between the germline ends. The CDR3 region has the DNA TGTGCCAGCAGTTCAAAACAGGCCGGATCCTACGAGCAGTACTTC. Its protein is CASSSKQAGSYEQYF.

This chain links TRBV27 with TRBJ2-1; 14 bases match TRBD2. V shed 3 bases and J 9 bases; nucleotides not matched to a gene: 13. CDR1 is MNHEY and CDR2 is SMNVEV in the germline V gene (reference sequence). The CDR3 is made up of 18 amino acids. CDR3 region: CASSFLIPGLAGEGEQFF. CDR3 nucleotide sequence: TGTGCCAGCAGTTTCCTCATCCCGGGACTAGCGGGAGAAGGTGAGCAGTTCTTC.

The gene calls are TRBV14 and TRBJ2-4; D is possibly TRBD2 (6 bases). The V and J ends lost 6 bases and 0 bases respectively, with 15 bases between them. This CDR3 is built from 16 residues. Germline CDR1 SGHDN, CDR2 FVKESK. The CDR3 protein is CASSRDSVIAKNIQYF. The CDR3 region has the DNA TGTGCCAGCAGTCGGGACTCCGTTATAGCCAAAAACATTCAGTACTTC.

This clonotype was seen only a few times. Since no conserved phenylalanine or tryptophan closes the CDR3, a read error is the likely cause. The rearrangement links TRBV10-3 to TRBJ2-1; no clear D. The V and J ends lost 2 bases and 8 bases respectively, with 7 bases between them. The germline CDR1 and CDR2 sequences are ENHRY and SYGVKD. This CDR3 has 12 amino acids. CDR3 amino acids: CAISERVDEQFS. The CDR3 nucleotides read TGTGCCATCAGTGAGCGTGTGGATGAGCAGTTCTCC.

A few counts support this clonotype. V and J are TRBV20-1 and TRBJ2-2, with 8 positions matching TRBD1. V lost 2 bases to trimming and J lost 1 base; unmatched junction nucleotides: 9. The germline gives CDR1 DFQATT, CDR2 SNEGSKA (reference sequence). The CDR3 consists of 17 residues. CDR3 DNA: TGCAGTGCTAGACCCTATGACAGGGGAGGGAACACCGGGGAGCTGTTTTTT. Amino acids: CSARPYDRGGNTGELFF.

The table lists this clonotype with many counts. The V call is TRBV7-9, the J call TRBJ2-3; 8 bases align to TRBD2. J gave up 2 bases and V 7 bases, and 5 bases lay outside the gene matches. This CDR3 is 14 amino acids long. Germline lookup yields CDR1 SEHNR and CDR2 FQNEAQ (reference sequence). CDR3 sequence reads: CASILAGATDTQYF. The CDR3, as DNA: TGTGCCAGCATCCTAGCGGGCGCCACAGATACGCAGTATTTT.

In this sample, this clonotype turned up once. This may stem from a read error, because a much larger clone lies one nucleotide away. This sequence joins TRBV29-1 and TRBJ2-2; the match to TRBD2 covers 7 bases. The CDR3 totals 15 residues. The germline gives CDR1 SQVTM, CDR2 ANQGSEA. This CDR3 is CSVQGAGVTGGEQFF. The CDR3, as DNA: TGCAGCGTCCAAGGGGCGGGAGTCACGGGCGGGGAGCAGTTTTTT.

This clonotype occurred a few times. The V gene is TRBV6-2 or TRBV6-3, the J gene TRBJ1-1, with TRBD1 matching 8 bases. The CDR3 runs to 13 residues. V gave up 8 bases and J gave up 3 bases; unmatched junction bases: 5. CDR1 and CDR2 from the germline V gene are MNHEY and SVGEGT. The CDR3 DNA reads TGTGCCAGCGTGACAGGGGTGGACACTGAAGCTTTCTTT. Amino acids: CASVTGVDTEAFF.

This clonotype was seen just once. A much larger clone differs by one base, so this may be a read error. V is TRBV6-2 or TRBV6-3 and J is TRBJ2-7; the D call may be TRBD1 or TRBD2 (5 bases each). The CDR3 is made up of 14 amino acids. Germline V gives CDR1 MNHEY, CDR2 SVGEGT. The V and J ends lost 10 bases and 7 bases respectively, with 23 bases between them. The CDR3 is CAISHLALWGEQYF. The CDR3 region has the DNA TGTGCCATCAGCCACTTAGCTCTGTGGGGGGAGCAGTACTTC.

This clonotype appeared a few times. A much more abundant neighbour one base away suggests this may be a read error. V gene TRBV7-9 combines with J gene TRBJ2-3; 7 nucleotides align to TRBD2. Looked up from germline, CDR1 is SEHNR and CDR2 is FQNEAQ (reference sequence). The CDR3 sequence is 17 residues long. Trimming took 1 base from V and 0 from J; bases not matched to a gene: 7. CDR3 DNA sequence: TGTGCCAGCAGCTTAGTTGTGACTAGCAGCAGCACAGATACGCAGTATTTT. It translates to CASSLVVTSSSTDTQYF.

This clonotype was picked up many times. V is TRBV28 and J is TRBJ2-7; D perhaps matches TRBD2 (5 bases). The CDR3 runs to 13 residues. V was cut by 8 bases and J by 2 bases, with 13 bases left in between. Looked up from germline, CDR1 is MDHEN and CDR2 is SYDVKM. DNA for the CDR3: TGTGCCAGCCGCCCGGAGGCGACCTACGAGCAGTACTTC. Protein product: CASRPEATYEQYF.

Comments on this clonotype: The junction shows a germline mismatch at one end, possibly a read error. The chain recombines TRBV18 with TRBJ2-3, with D tentatively TRBD2 (5 bases). Germline CDR1 KGHSH, CDR2 LQKENI. The CDR3 is 14 residues long. This CDR3 is CAGSPPSSTDTQYF. DNA for the CDR3: TGTGCCGGCTCACCACCATCTAGCACAGATACGCAGTACTTT.

This clonotype showed up just a few times. The germline gene is not matched at one end of the junction; a read error may be the cause. The CDR3 nucleotides are TGTGTCAGCAGTTACGGGACAGGCTACGCCTACGAGCAGTACTTC. Protein sequence: CVSSYGTGYAYEQYF. The chain joins TRBV6-2 or TRBV6-3 to TRBJ2-7; TRBD1 aligns across 8 bases. The CDR3 is 15 amino acids. Germline V lookup: CDR1 MNHEY, CDR2 SVGEGT.

For this clonotype: One base away lies a much larger clone, so this may be a sequencing read error. The V call is TRBV15, the J call TRBJ1-1; D gene unclear. The CDR3 sequence is 15 residues long. CDR1 and CDR2 from the germline V gene are LNHNV and YYDKDF (reference sequence). This CDR3 is CASSRGGGSNTEAFF. CDR3 DNA sequence: TGTGCCTCCAGCAGAGGTGGCGGGTCGAACACTGAAGCTTTCTTT.

This clonotype was observed many times. This chain connects TRBV10-2 to TRBJ2-1; 7 nucleotides agree with TRBD2. Unmatched junction bases numbered 6, after V lost 10 bases and J lost 9 bases. The CDR3 runs to 11 residues. Looked up from germline, CDR1 is WSHSY and CDR2 is SAAADI. The CDR3 sequence: CATRLAGEQFF. The CDR3, as DNA: TGCGCCACTAGACTAGCCGGTGAGCAGTTCTTC.

This clonotype was observed at least ten times. V is TRBV3-1 and J is TRBJ1-2; 7 bases are a match to TRBD1. CDR3 length: 16 amino acids. Looked up from germline, CDR1 is LGHDT and CDR2 is YNNKEL (reference sequence). With 4 bases clipped from V and 0 bases from J, the junction kept 8 bases outside the gene matches. Here the CDR3 reads CASSPGTDYTNYGYTF. In DNA form, the CDR3 reads TGTGCCAGCAGCCCCGGGACAGATTATACTAACTATGGCTACACCTTC.

This clonotype was seen repeatedly, ten times or more. The chain employs TRBV27 and TRBJ2-2; D uncertain. Germline CDR1 MNHEY, CDR2 SMNVEV (reference sequence). This CDR3 is built from 14 residues. Trimming took off 3 bases at V and 1 base at J, with 6 bases between the two ends. The CDR3 here is CASSFSWNTGELFF. As DNA, the CDR3 is TGTGCCAGCAGTTTTTCTTGGAACACCGGGGAGCTGTTTTTT.

This clonotype showed up many times. The chain has TRBV12-5 and TRBJ2-7; D might be TRBD1 (6 bases). V gave up 5 bases and J gave up 3 bases, with 11 bases separating them. There are 13 residues in the CDR3. Germline V gene sequence: CDR1 LGHNT, CDR2 FRNRAP. CDR3 bases: TGTGCTAGTGGTCTCGGACAGAGCTACGAGCAGTACTTC. This sequence encodes CASGLGQSYEQYF. The full variable domain, completed using reference TRBV12-5 and TRBJ2-7, is DARVTQTPRHKVTEMGQEVTMRCQPILGHNTVFWYRQTMMQGLELLAYFRNRAPLDDSGMPKDRFSAEMPDATLATLKIQPSEPRDSAVYFCASGLGQSYEQYFGPGTRLTVT.

As for this clonotype: This may arise from a read error, as a much more abundant clone is one base away. This chain links TRBV7-7 with TRBJ2-3, with 9 bases aligning to TRBD2. This CDR3 is 15 amino acids long. Germline-derived CDR1 and CDR2 are SSHAT and FNYEAQ (reference sequence). This CDR3 is CASSLGLAGSTTQYF. CDR3 DNA: TGTGCTAGCAGCCTGGGCCTAGCGGGATCAACTACGCAGTATTTT.

In its sample, this clonotype was seen many times. J is TRBJ2-1 and V is TRBV11-3; no definite D call. Deletions cut 4 bases from V and 7 bases from J, with 8 bases between. Germline assignment: CDR1 SGHNT and CDR2 YENEEA. The CDR3 consists of 12 residues. Written as DNA, the CDR3 is TGTGCCAGCAGCTCCAGCGTGAATGAGCAGTTCTTC. This encodes CASSSSVNEQFF.